The 23 T cell receptor beta chains given below trace back to one sample, sequenced in a study of neoadjuvant anti-PD-1 for oral cavity cancer. Sample time point: after neoadjuvant nivolumab, at surgical resection. Sequencing used immunoSEQ multiplex PCR; TCRdb keeps in-frame clones, though not all of them. The repertoire consists of about 7,900 clones, with around 57% occurring once and the leading ten covering under 4%. The sequenced sample was PBMCs, obtained after nivolumab (anti-PD-1) treatment. These TCRs come from a person aged 35 to 85 with oral cavity squamous cell carcinoma.

In this sample, this clone turned up a few times. V usage is TRBV10-3 and J usage is TRBJ1-1; D gene unclear. The CDR3 consists of 15 residues. Trimming took 7 bases from V and 7 from J, leaving 22 bases between them. Germline V gene data show CDR1 as ENHRY and CDR2 as SYGVKD. Written as DNA, the CDR3 is TGTGCCATCACCAACCAGGCAAAGCAAACCAGTGAAGCTTTCTTT. It yields the protein CAITNQAKQTSEAFF.

The V and J genes are TRBV6-1 and TRBJ1-5; D not resolved. The CDR3 loop spans 17 amino acids. CDR1 MNHNS and CDR2 SASEGT come from the germline V gene. With 1 base removed from V and 0 bases from J, the gap between germline ends came to 13 bases. CDR3 region: CASSEVVGSYSNQPQHF. Written as DNA, the CDR3 is TGTGCCAGCAGTGAAGTCGTGGGATCCTATAGCAATCAGCCCCAGCATTTT.

The chain is built from TRBV4-3 and TRBJ1-6, with TRBD1 matching over 7 bases. This CDR3 contains 16 residues. V was pared by 1 base and J by 0 bases, with 0 bases of the junction left unmatched. Germline loops: CDR1 LGHNA, CDR2 YSLEER. The CDR3: CASSQGDSSYNSPLHF. The CDR3 bases are TGCGCCAGCAGCCAAGGGGACAGCTCCTATAATTCACCCCTCCACTTT.

The chain combines TRBV5-1 with TRBJ2-7; weak D call: TRBD2 (5 bases). V was pared by 5 bases and J by 7 bases, with 13 bases between. There are 12 residues in the CDR3. Germline CDR1 and CDR2: SGHRS and YFSETQ. The CDR3 DNA sequence: TGCGCCAGCAGGGAGGCCCGGGGTGAGCAGTACTTC. Its protein is CASREARGEQYF.

The chain recombines TRBV9 with TRBJ2-5; D might be TRBD1 (6 bases). V dropped 4 bases and J dropped 4 bases, with 17 bases sitting between them. CDR3 length: 15 amino acids. Germline loops: CDR1 SGDLS, CDR2 YYNGEE. CDR3 protein: CASSRGTLPRETQYF. The DNA for the CDR3 is TGTGCCAGCAGCAGGGGGACATTGCCCAGAGAGACCCAGTACTTC.

This clone was counted only a few times. J is TRBJ1-6 and V is TRBV7-9, with a possible D match to TRBD1 (5 bases). The CDR3 extends over 13 amino acids. Trimming took off 5 bases at V and 7 bases at J, with 9 bases between the two ends. Germline loops: CDR1 SEHNR, CDR2 FQNEAQ (reference sequence). Here the CDR3 reads CASSRGDNSPLHF. The CDR3 DNA reads as TGTGCCAGCAGCAGGGGAGACAATTCACCCCTCCACTTT.

This sequence joins TRBV19 and TRBJ2-3, with D tentatively TRBD1 (6 bases). Per germline, CDR1 LNHDA and CDR2 SQIVND (reference sequence). This CDR3 region has 13 residues. Deletions cut 5 bases from V and 6 bases from J, with 12 bases between. The CDR3: CASSPPQGDTQYF. CDR3 in DNA: TGTGCCAGTAGTCCACCCCAGGGGGATACGCAGTATTTT.

The rearrangement links TRBV9 to TRBJ2-5; no clear D gene. The CDR3 totals 13 residues. From germline, CDR1 is SGDLS and CDR2 YYNGEE. Trimming shortened V by 2 bases and J by 3 bases, and 8 bases separated the two germline ends. CDR3 bases: TGTGCCAGCAGCGTCGCCAGCGAAGAGACCCAGTACTTC. It encodes CASSVASEETQYF.

J is TRBJ2-3 and V is TRBV7-3; D uncertain. With 1 base removed from V and 2 bases from J, the gap between germline ends came to 4 bases. Germline loops: CDR1 SGHTA, CDR2 FQGTGA. The CDR3 has 13 residues. This chain's CDR3 is CASSLSYTDTQYF. The CDR3 DNA follows: TGTGCCAGCAGCTTAAGTTACACAGATACGCAGTATTTT.

The chain links TRBV2 to TRBJ2-5; tentatively, D is TRBD2 (6 bases). Germline V lookup: CDR1 SNHLY, CDR2 FYNNEI. V was trimmed by 7 bases and J by 5 bases, leaving 14 bases between them. The CDR3 spans 13 residues. CDR3 nucleotides: TGTGCCAGCAAGGCGGGGCCCCGGGAGACCCAGTACTTC. This sequence encodes CASKAGPRETQYF.

The chain uses TRBV7-9 and TRBJ2-1; 8 bases are a match to TRBD2. CDR3 length: 17 residues. Germline V gene sequence: CDR1 SEHNR, CDR2 FQNEAQ (reference sequence). The ends lost 1 base at V and 0 bases at J; junction bases unmatched: 5. The CDR3 loop reads CASSLGSGGDSYNEQFF. In nucleotides, the CDR3 is TGTGCCAGCAGCTTAGGTTCCGGGGGGGACTCCTACAATGAGCAGTTCTTC.

The CDR3 protein is CASSSGANYGYTF. CDR3 in DNA: TGTGCCAGCAGTTCGGGAGCTAACTATGGCTACACCTTC. The V and J genes are TRBV7-6 and TRBJ1-2; D is undetermined. V was trimmed by 6 bases and J by 0 bases, leaving 8 bases between them. This CDR3 has 13 residues. CDR1 and CDR2 (germline): SGHVS, FNYEAQ. Together with reference TRBV7-6 and TRBJ1-2, the CDR3 gives the full variable domain: GAGVSQSPRYKVTKRGQDVALRCDPISGHVSLYWYRQALGQGPEFLTYFNYEAQQDKSGLPNDRFSAERPEGSISTLTIQRTEQRDSAMYRCASSSGANYGYTFGSGTRLTVV.

The genes are TRBV5-8 and TRBJ2-1, with a weak D call TRBD2 (6 bases). Germline V lookup: CDR1 SGHTS, CDR2 YDEGEE. Trimming stripped 3 bases from V and 9 bases from J, with 13 bases between. The CDR3 runs 13 residues. CDR3 sequence (DNA): TGTGCCAGCAGCTGGAGGGGTCGAAGTGAGCAGTTCTTC. Protein sequence: CASSWRGRSEQFF.

The chain carries TRBV5-1 and TRBJ2-5; TRBD2 matches 16 bases. CDR1 is SGHRS, CDR2 YFSETQ, per germline. With V trimmed by 4 bases and J by 2 bases, 5 bases remained unmatched. This CDR3 has 17 residues. Written as DNA, the CDR3 is TGCGCCAGCAGCAAGGGACTAGCGGGGGGGCGTCAAGAGACCCAGTACTTC. It specifies CASSKGLAGGRQETQYF.

The rearrangement links TRBV28 to TRBJ2-7; D is uncertain. Germline V gene data show CDR1 as MDHEN and CDR2 as SYDVKM. V lost 6 bases and J 0 bases, leaving 9 bases between the germline ends. The CDR3 spans 13 residues. The CDR3 spells CASSPASSYEQYF. The CDR3 DNA is TGTGCCAGCAGCCCAGCAAGCTCCTACGAGCAGTACTTC.

V usage is TRBV7-2 and J usage is TRBJ2-5; 7 bases line up with TRBD2. This CDR3 comprises 15 residues. The germline V gene has CDR1 SGHTA and CDR2 FQGNSA. Trimming cost V 1 base and J 2 bases; bases outside gene matches: 4. The CDR3 coding sequence is TGTGCCAGCAGCTTAGTTCGGGGGGAACAAGAGACCCAGTACTTC. As protein: CASSLVRGEQETQYF. Based on the CDR3 plus reference TRBV7-2 and TRBJ2-5, the full variable domain is GAGVSQSPSNKVTEKGKDVELRCDPISGHTALYWYRQSLGQGLEFLIYFQGNSAPDKSGLPSDRFSAERTGGSVSTLTIQRTQQEDSAVYLCASSLVRGEQETQYFGPGTRLLVL.

J is TRBJ2-6 and V is TRBV10-3; 7 bases map to TRBD1. The V and J ends lost 10 bases and 0 bases, in that order; junction bases with no gene match: 3. Per germline, CDR1 ENHRY and CDR2 SYGVKD. The CDR3 runs to 14 residues. The CDR3 DNA follows: TGTGCCACCAGGGACAGCTCTGGGGCCAACGTCCTGACTTTC. Translating it yields CATRDSSGANVLTF.

Here the CDR3 DNA reads TGTGCCAGCAGTTACGGGGAGCTGAGCGGCTACACCTTC. Protein sequence: CASSYGELSGYTF. The chain carries TRBV6-5 and TRBJ1-2; D is unclear. Germline-derived CDR1 and CDR2 are MNHEY and SVGAGI. This CDR3 region has 13 residues. The V gene lost 2 bases and the J gene lost 8 bases, with 12 bases spanning the gap.

The chain carries TRBV9 and TRBJ2-1; 8 bases agree with TRBD2. The junction had 14 bases not matched to a gene; V was cut back by 1 base and J by 5 bases. CDR1 is SGDLS, CDR2 YYNGEE, per germline. The CDR3 consists of 18 residues. Here the CDR3 DNA reads TGTGCCAGCAGCGTAAGAAGGAACCCAGCGGGGGAGAACAATGAGCAGTTCTTC. It specifies CASSVRRNPAGENNEQFF.

This chain links TRBV11-2 with TRBJ2-2, with 7 bases matching TRBD1. Germline V gene data show CDR1 as SGHAT and CDR2 as FQNNGV. This CDR3 region has 14 residues. Unmatched junction bases numbered 4, after V lost 5 bases and J lost 4 bases. The CDR3 sequence: CASSRTGITGELFF. Here the CDR3 DNA reads TGTGCCAGCAGCCGGACAGGAATCACCGGGGAGCTGTTTTTT.

The chain joins TRBV19 to TRBJ1-6; D is unresolved. CDR1 and CDR2 from the germline V gene are LNHDA and SQIVND (reference sequence). CDR3 length: 14 residues. The V end was cut by 8 bases, the J end by 0 bases, with 8 bases between. The CDR3 protein is CASGSDSYNSPLHF. As DNA, the CDR3 is TGTGCCAGTGGGAGCGACTCCTATAATTCACCCCTCCACTTT.

A few counts support this clone. The chain employs TRBV7-2 and TRBJ2-7; a weak D match, TRBD1 (5 bases). The germline V gene has CDR1 SGHTA and CDR2 FQGNSA. The CDR3 spans 14 residues. The V and J ends lost 2 bases and 7 bases respectively, with 15 bases between them. CDR3 amino acids: CASSLSRPSGEQYF. The CDR3 region has the DNA TGTGCCAGCAGCTTAAGCCGGCCATCAGGGGAGCAGTACTTC.

In this sample, this clone turned up a few times. The genes are TRBV11-2 and TRBJ1-4; D remains unclear. The CDR3 loop spans 18 amino acids. From germline, CDR1 is SGHAT and CDR2 FQNNGV. V lost 0 bases to trimming and J lost 0 bases, with 14 bases between them. This CDR3 reads CASSLDWTGDPTNEKLFF. DNA for the CDR3: TGTGCCAGCAGCTTAGATTGGACCGGGGATCCAACTAATGAAAAACTGTTTTTT.